This T cell receptor (beta chain) was found in a study of CD8+ T cells in alopecia areata. Turning to the study itself: Treatment ran 6 to 18 months, with 6 months of follow-up afterward.

The CDR3 covers 11 residues. Germline V CDR1 and CDR2: SGHTA, FQGNSA. V gave up 6 bases and J gave up 10 bases, with 12 bases separating them. The sequencing template was cDNA reverse transcribed from extracted RNA. TCRdb keeps only in-frame clones here, not all; method: immunoSEQ multiplex PCR. The data hold over 110,000 clones, with about half observed a single time. The sequences come from CD4+ T cells sorted from blood, collected at week 0. The source is a human donor with alopecia areata. V and J are TRBV7-2 and TRBJ2-5, with D perhaps matching TRBD1 or TRBD2 (6 bases each). The CDR3 bases are TGTGCCAGCAGTCTCGGGGGCTACCAGTACTTC. Encoded protein: CASSLGGYQYF.